This entry is about one TCR beta chain. What it binds is unknown. There are 13 residues in the CDR3. V lost 4 bases, J lost 3 bases, and 12 bases lay in between. Germline CDR1 SQVTM, CDR2 ANQGSEA. Time point given: pre-sensitization, week 0. The sample's treatment: therapeutic diphenylcyclopropenone sensitization with weekly scalp DPC. This sample is drawn from a study of human T cells and chemical hapten exposure. Study-wide results and caveats: Sensitization with DPC brought no change to TCRs above 1 in 1000 in frequency.

Each CDR3 protein is one row after TCRdb ran MiXCR on the RACE reads. The data contain about 250,000 distinct CDR3 sequences, roughly 7.4% of them singletons. The chain carries TRBV29-1 and TRBJ2-5; TRBD1 is a possible D gene (6 bases). The sequencing here drew on whole blood, taken in connection with sensitization to the hapten diphenylcyclopropenone (DPC). The receptor was isolated from a man aged 18-30 years with alopecia areata. Some clones in this sample may be carry-over from other donors' samples. CDR3 residues: CSVARQDKETQYF. CDR3 coding DNA: TGCAGCGTTGCGCGACAGGATAAAGAGACCCAGTACTTC.